Following are 23 T cell receptor delta chains from one sample sequenced in a study of gamma-delta chains in newborns, infants, children. TCRdb re-called clones from the reads via CATT. In the table there are around 2,300 delta-chain clones, 0.95% to 1.1% of which are singletons. The sequenced sample was blood. These receptors were taken from a child who was a newborn, infant or young child, either healthy, febrile or measles-vaccinated (not recorded which).

A remark on this clone: A much bigger clone sits one base away, suggesting this may be a read error. The identical CDR3 is also encoded by other nucleotide sequences in the sample. The DNA for the CDR3 is TGTGCCTGTGACAAAGTACTGGGGGACTCTTGGGACACCCGACAGATGTTTTTC. Translating gives CACDKVLGDSWDTRQMFF. The genes are TRDV2 and TRDJ3; 9 bases line up with TRDD3. CDR3 length equals 18 residues. The germline CDR1 and CDR2 sequences are GEAIGNYY and EKD. V was pared by 2 bases and J by 4 bases, with 8 bases of the junction left unmatched.

On this clone itself: Only one base separates this from a far larger clonotype, so it likely reflects a read error. As DNA, the CDR3 is TGTGCCTGTGACACCTGGGGGATACGAGAAGCACAACTCTTCTTT. Its translation is CACDTWGIREAQLFF. The genes are TRDV2 and TRDJ2; the match to TRDD3 covers 11 bases. The J gene, left out of TCRdb, was set here by checking the DNA against germline. In germline, CDR1 is GEAIGNYY, CDR2 EKD. Losses at the gene ends were 0 bases for V and 7 bases for J; bases not matched to a gene: 3. The CDR3 sequence is 15 residues long.

The sample holds a few counts of this clone. The TCRdb protein, from a much larger clone, departs from this DNA's translation at residue 13, likely by read error; the protein shown derives from the DNA. The DNA for the CDR3 is TGTGCCTGTGACACCGGCTGGGGGATACGCACCGATAGACTCATCTTT. Translated: CACDTGWGIRTDRLIF. V and J are TRDV2 and TRDJ1; the match to TRDD3 covers 12 bases. The CDR3 spans 16 residues. Germline CDR1 GEAIGNYY, CDR2 EKD.

In regard to this clone: The protein given by TCRdb reflects a much larger clone and differs at residue 7 from this DNA's translation, likely from a read error; the protein shown is the DNA's translation. V is TRDV2 and J is TRDJ1; 10 positions match TRDD3. This CDR3 comprises 16 residues. CDR1 GEAIGNYY and CDR2 EKD come from the germline V gene. V lost 0 bases, J lost 1 base, and 4 bases stayed unmatched. The CDR3 is CACDTGRGIRTDKLIF. In DNA, the CDR3 is TGTGCCTGTGACACCGGCCGGGGGATACGCACCGATAAACTCATCTTT.

As concerns this clone: TCRdb's protein, taken from a much larger clone, differs from this DNA's translation at residue 7, likely owing to a read error; the protein displayed comes from the DNA. The V gene is TRDV2, the J gene TRDJ2, with 9 bases identical to TRDD3. The CDR3 is 17 residues long. V shed 3 bases and J 4 bases; nucleotides not matched to a gene: 11. From germline, CDR1 is GEAIGNYY and CDR2 EKD. CDR3: CACDPVRGDTATAQLFF. CDR3 nucleotide sequence: TGTGCCTGTGACCCCGTACGGGGGGATACTGCGACAGCACAACTCTTCTTT.

This clone was observed a few times. One base away lies a much larger clone, so this may be a sequencing read error. Other DNA sequences from this sample encode an identical CDR3 as well. The rearrangement uses TRDV2 and TRDJ3, with D maybe TRDD3 (6 bases). This CDR3 spans 19 amino acids. CDR1 and CDR2 (germline): GEAIGNYY, EKD. V was clipped by 1 base and J by 0 bases, with 15 bases between them. Written as DNA, the CDR3 is TGTGCCTGTGACACGGGATGGGGGCCACCCTCCTGGGACACCCGACAGATGTTTTTC. This translates into CACDTGWGPPSWDTRQMFF.

This clone has more than one count but fewer than ten. A far larger clone is off by one base, so a read error is likely. This chain connects TRDV2 to TRDJ1; no clear D. CDR3 length: 11 residues. CDR1 is GEAIGNYY and CDR2 is EKD in the germline V gene. The CDR3 reads CACDYTDKPIF. The DNA of the CDR3 is TGTGCCTGTGACTACACCGATAAACCCATCTTT.

As concerns this clone: The TCRdb record carries a much larger clone's protein, which differs from this DNA's translation at residue 10; a read error is the likely cause, and the protein listed here is the DNA translation. The gene calls are TRDV2 and TRDJ1, with TRDD3 matching over 10 bases. V lost 0 bases and J lost 3; bases outside the gene matches: 3. The CDR3 totals 15 residues. The germline V gene has CDR1 GEAIGNYY and CDR2 EKD. Here the CDR3 DNA reads TGTGCCTGTGACACCTACGGGGGATACGCCGATAAACTCATCTTT. The encoded protein is CACDTYGGYADKLIF.

There are a few counts of this clone. TCRdb assigns this DNA the protein of a much larger clone, which departs from its translation at residue 5; this likely reflects a read error, and the protein shown comes from translating the DNA. The chain links TRDV2 to TRDJ3; 10 bases fit TRDD3. V trimming: 3 bases; J trimming: 1 base; junction bases outside the gene matches: 5. CDR1 and CDR2 (germline): GEAIGNYY, EKD. The CDR3 contains 18 residues. CDR3 sequence reads: CACDAGGYESWDTRQMFF. The CDR3 DNA sequence: TGTGCCTGTGACGCCGGGGGATACGAGTCCTGGGACACCCGACAGATGTTTTTC.

Worth noting for this clone: For this DNA, TCRdb reports the protein of a much larger clone, which diverges at residues 3 and 14, most likely from a read error; the protein presented here is translated directly from the DNA. J is TRDJ3 and V is TRDV2, with 9 bases aligning to TRDD3. The germline CDR1 and CDR2 sequences are GEAIGNYY and EKD. The CDR3 loop spans 16 amino acids. The CDR3 reads CASDWGSSWDTRQVFF. CDR3 coding DNA: TGTGCCAGTGACTGGGGGAGCTCCTGGGACACCCGACAGGTGTTTTTC.

Of note for this clone: A read error likely explains this, since a far larger clone differs by one base. In the same sample, other DNA sequences code for this CDR3. The rearrangement joins TRDV2 to TRDJ2, with 8 bases aligning to TRDD3. The CDR3 runs to 15 residues. Germline CDR1 and CDR2: GEAIGNYY and EKD. CDR3 in DNA: TGTGCCTGTGACACACTGGGGGCAATGACAGCACAACTATTCTTT. Encoded protein: CACDTLGAMTAQLFF.

Of note for this clone: It differs at one base from a far larger clone, so likely a read error. The same CDR3 can be traced to other DNA sequences in this sample. The chain carries TRDV2 and TRDJ1; 13 bases are shared with TRDD3. Looked up from germline, CDR1 is GEAIGNYY and CDR2 is EKD. The CDR3 sequence is 16 residues long. The CDR3 region has the DNA TGTGCCTGTGACGTACTGGGGGATACGCACACCGATAAACTCATATTT. This gives the protein CACDVLGDTHTDKLIF.

This clone is classed as medium-sized. In the same sample, other DNA sequences code for this CDR3. This chain links TRDV2 with TRDJ3; 8 bases are shared with TRDD3. V was pared by 1 base and J by 2 bases, with 9 bases of the junction left unmatched. This CDR3 region has 19 residues. Germline V gene sequence: CDR1 GEAIGNYY, CDR2 EKD. The CDR3 loop reads CACDTVWGTRTWDTRQMFF. The DNA of the CDR3 is TGTGCCTGTGACACGGTCTGGGGGACGCGGACCTGGGACACCCGACAGATGTTTTTC.

Comments on this clone: It is likely a read error: a sequence one base away is far more abundant. The V call is TRDV2, the J call TRDJ3; 7 bases match TRDD3. CDR3 size: 20 residues. Germline V gene sequence: CDR1 GEAIGNYY, CDR2 EKD. With V trimmed by 0 bases and J by 0 bases, 10 bases remained unmatched. CDR3 sequence: CACDTGLGATRSWDTRQMFF. In DNA, the CDR3 is TGTGCCTGTGACACCGGTCTGGGGGCTACGCGCTCCTGGGACACCCGACAGATGTTTTTC.

As to this clone: A much larger clone lies one base from this, so it may be a read error. The chain carries TRDV2 and TRDJ2; 11 bases map to TRDD3. This CDR3 is built from 20 residues. The junction had 14 bases not matched to a gene; V was cut back by 3 bases and J by 0 bases. From germline, CDR1 is GEAIGNYY and CDR2 EKD. The DNA of the CDR3 is TGTGCCTGTGACTCCGTAGGTGGGGGATACGCTCGAGCTTTGACAGCACAACTCTTCTTT. It translates to CACDSVGGGYARALTAQLFF.

This clone was observed a few times. A much more abundant neighbour one base away suggests this may be a read error. V usage is TRDV2 and J usage is TRDJ3, with 13 bases lining up with TRDD3. Looked up from germline, CDR1 is GEAIGNYY and CDR2 is EKD. The CDR3 sequence is 20 residues long. CDR3 amino acids: CACDSTGGYASSWGTRQMFF. CDR3 sequence (DNA): TGTGCCTGTGACAGTACTGGGGGATACGCTAGCTCCTGGGGCACCCGACAGATGTTTTTC.

Comments on this clone: A much bigger clone sits one base away, suggesting this may be a read error. This CDR3 is also generated by other DNA sequences in the sample. The chain couples TRDV2 to TRDJ2; 13 bases match TRDD3. CDR3 length: 17 residues. The junction had 5 bases not matched to a gene; V was cut back by 0 bases and J by 5 bases. The germline CDR1 and CDR2 sequences are GEAIGNYY and EKD. The CDR3 nucleotides are TGTGCCTGTGACACCATACTGGGGGATACGAACACAGCACAACTCTTCTTT. Translation: CACDTILGDTNTAQLFF.

This clone is medium-sized (0.01 to 0.1%). V is TRDV2 and J is TRDJ3, with D possibly TRDD3 on 6 matching bases. The germline V and J ends were trimmed by 0 bases and 0 bases, with 14 bases remaining between them. Looked up from germline, CDR1 is GEAIGNYY and CDR2 is EKD. CDR3 length equals 19 residues. The CDR3 region has the DNA TGTGCCTGTGACACCTGGACGGATACTAGCTCCTGGGACACCCGACAGATGTTTTTC. It specifies CACDTWTDTSSWDTRQMFF.

This clone was picked up a small number of times. Germline is not matched at one junction end, which may reflect a read error. The chain has TRDV2 and TRDJ3, with 8 bases identical to TRDD3. The CDR3 has 19 residues. CDR1 GEAIGNYY and CDR2 EKD come from the germline V gene. The CDR3 here is CACDVLGVRSSWDTRQMFF. DNA for the CDR3: TGTGCCTGTGACGTACTGGGGGTCAGGAGCTCCTGGGACACCCGGCAGATGTTTTTC.

This clone turned up a few times. Translating this DNA gives a protein that differs at residue 8 from the TCRdb one, which belongs to a much larger clone; a read error is likely, and the protein shown is this translation. The chain carries TRDV2 and TRDJ3; 7 nucleotides line up with TRDD3. CDR3 size: 16 residues. J was trimmed by 2 bases and V by 3 bases; bases with no gene match: 3. Germline V gene data show CDR1 as GEAIGNYY and CDR2 as EKD. This chain's CDR3 is CACDWGSPWDTRQMFF. DNA of the CDR3: TGTGCCTGTGACTGGGGGAGCCCCTGGGACACCCGACAGATGTTTTTC.

This clone is deemed medium-sized. Other DNA sequences of this sample code for an identical CDR3. The chain combines TRDV1 with TRDJ1; 10 bases are shared with TRDD3. Trimming at V came to 0 bases and at J to 7 bases, leaving 20 bases not matched to a gene. Germline V lookup: CDR1 TSWWSYY, CDR2 QGS. CDR3 length equals 20 residues. CDR3 in DNA: TGTGCTCTTGGGGAACTCTGGGGTTCCTACTGGGGGATGAGCTCAGGTAAACTCATCTTT. Its protein product is CALGELWGSYWGMSSGKLIF.

This clone is categorized as medium-sized. The V call is TRDV3, the J call TRDJ1, with 8 bases matching TRDD3. There are 15 residues in the CDR3. With 0 bases clipped from V and 0 bases from J, the junction kept 6 bases outside the gene matches. Germline lookup yields CDR1 TVYSNPD and CDR2 GDNSRS (reference sequence). The DNA of the CDR3 is TGTGCCTTTAGCTCCATACTGGGGGACACCGATAAACTCATCTTT. It translates to CAFSSILGDTDKLIF.

As to this clone: This could be a read error, since a much larger clone is one nucleotide away. Other DNA variants within this sample encode the same CDR3. The chain has TRDV1 and TRDJ1; TRDD3 matches at 12 bases. CDR3 size: 14 residues. Germline CDR1 and CDR2: TSWWSYY and QGS. Losses at the gene ends were 3 bases for V and 6 bases for J; bases not matched to a gene: 2. The CDR3, as DNA: TGTGCTCTTGGGGAGTACTGGGGGATACATAAACTCATCTTT. It encodes CALGEYWGIHKLIF.